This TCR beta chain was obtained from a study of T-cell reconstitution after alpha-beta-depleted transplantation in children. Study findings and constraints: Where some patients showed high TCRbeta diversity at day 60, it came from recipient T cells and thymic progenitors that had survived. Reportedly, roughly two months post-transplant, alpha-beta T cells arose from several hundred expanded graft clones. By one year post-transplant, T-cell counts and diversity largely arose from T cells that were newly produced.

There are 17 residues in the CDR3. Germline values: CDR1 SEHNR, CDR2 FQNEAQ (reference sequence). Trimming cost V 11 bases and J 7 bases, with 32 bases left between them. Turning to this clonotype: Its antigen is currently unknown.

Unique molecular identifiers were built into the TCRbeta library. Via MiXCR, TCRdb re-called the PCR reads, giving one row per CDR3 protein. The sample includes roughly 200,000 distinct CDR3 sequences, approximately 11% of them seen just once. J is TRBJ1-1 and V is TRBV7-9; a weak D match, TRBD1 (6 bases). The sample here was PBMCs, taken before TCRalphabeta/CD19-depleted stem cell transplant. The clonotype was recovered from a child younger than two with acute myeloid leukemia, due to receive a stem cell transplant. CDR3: CAGKSWVGGDWAGEAFF. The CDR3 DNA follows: TGTGCCGGCAAGTCGTGGGTTGGGGGCGACTGGGCGGGTGAAGCTTTCTTT.